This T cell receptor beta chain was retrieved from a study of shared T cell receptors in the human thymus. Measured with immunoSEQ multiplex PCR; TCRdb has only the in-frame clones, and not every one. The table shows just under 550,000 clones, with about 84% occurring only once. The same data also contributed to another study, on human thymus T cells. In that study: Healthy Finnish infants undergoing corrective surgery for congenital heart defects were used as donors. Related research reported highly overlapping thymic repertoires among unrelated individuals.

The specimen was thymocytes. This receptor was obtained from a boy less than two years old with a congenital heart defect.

DNA of the CDR3: TGCGCCAGCAGCTTGGCAGGGACTAGCGGGAGAATCAGAGAGACCCAGTACTTC. This codes for CASSLAGTSGRIRETQYF. This chain joins TRBV5-1 and TRBJ2-5; 14 bases fit TRBD2. Germline lookup yields CDR1 SGHRS and CDR2 YFSETQ. The CDR3 consists of 18 residues. The V gene end was trimmed by 0 bases and the J gene end by 4 bases; junction bases not matched to a gene: 8.